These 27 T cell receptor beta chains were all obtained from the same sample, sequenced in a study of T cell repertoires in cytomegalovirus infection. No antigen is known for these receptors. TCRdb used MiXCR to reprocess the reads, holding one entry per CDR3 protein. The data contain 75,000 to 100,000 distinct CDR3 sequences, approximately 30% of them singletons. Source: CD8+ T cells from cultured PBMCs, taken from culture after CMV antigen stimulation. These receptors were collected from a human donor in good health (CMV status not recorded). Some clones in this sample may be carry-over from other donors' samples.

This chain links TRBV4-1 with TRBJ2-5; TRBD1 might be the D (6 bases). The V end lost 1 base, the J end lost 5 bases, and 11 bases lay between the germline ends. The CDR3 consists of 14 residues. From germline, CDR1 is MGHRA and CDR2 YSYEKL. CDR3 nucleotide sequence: TGCGCCAGCAGCCAAGTGGCAGGGGAGGAGACCCAGTACTTC. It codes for CASSQVAGEETQYF.

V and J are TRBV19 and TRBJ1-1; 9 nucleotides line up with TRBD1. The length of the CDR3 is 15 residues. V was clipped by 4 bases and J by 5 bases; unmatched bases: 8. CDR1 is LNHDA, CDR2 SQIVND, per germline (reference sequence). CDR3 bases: TGTGCCAGTAGTAACCCACAGGGGGCGGGAACTGAAGCTTTCTTT. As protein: CASSNPQGAGTEAFF.

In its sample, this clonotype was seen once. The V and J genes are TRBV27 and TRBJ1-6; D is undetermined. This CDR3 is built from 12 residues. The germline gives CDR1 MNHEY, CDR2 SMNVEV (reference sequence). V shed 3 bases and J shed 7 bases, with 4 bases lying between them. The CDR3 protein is CASSFPNSPLHF. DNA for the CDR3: TGTGCCAGCAGTTTCCCAAATTCACCCCTCCACTTT.

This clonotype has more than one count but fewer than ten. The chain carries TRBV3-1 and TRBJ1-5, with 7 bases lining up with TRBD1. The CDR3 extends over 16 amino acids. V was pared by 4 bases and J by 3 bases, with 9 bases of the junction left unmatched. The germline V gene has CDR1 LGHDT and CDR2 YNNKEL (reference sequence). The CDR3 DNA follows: TGTGCCAGCAGCCCGGATCAGACAGGGTTCAATCAGCCCCAGCATTTT. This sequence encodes CASSPDQTGFNQPQHF.

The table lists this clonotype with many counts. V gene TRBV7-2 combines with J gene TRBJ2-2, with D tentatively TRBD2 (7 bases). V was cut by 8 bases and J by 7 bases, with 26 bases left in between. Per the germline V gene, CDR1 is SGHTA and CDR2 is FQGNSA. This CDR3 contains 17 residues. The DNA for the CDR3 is TGTGCCAGCGAACCCCATCCCGGTCGGGGGGCGGACGGGGAGCTGTTTTTT. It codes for CASEPHPGRGADGELFF.

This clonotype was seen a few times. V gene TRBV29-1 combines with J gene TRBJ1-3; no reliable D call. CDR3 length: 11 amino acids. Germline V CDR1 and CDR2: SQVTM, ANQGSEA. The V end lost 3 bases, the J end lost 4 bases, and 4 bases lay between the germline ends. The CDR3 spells CSVETGNTIYF. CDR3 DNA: TGCAGCGTTGAGACAGGAAACACCATATATTTT. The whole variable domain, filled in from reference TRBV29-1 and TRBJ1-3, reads SAVISQKPSRDICQRGTSLTIQCQVDSQVTMMFWYRQQPGQSLTLIATANQGSEATYESGFVIDKFPISRPNLTFSTLTVSNMSPEDSSIYLCSVETGNTIYFGEGSWLTVV.

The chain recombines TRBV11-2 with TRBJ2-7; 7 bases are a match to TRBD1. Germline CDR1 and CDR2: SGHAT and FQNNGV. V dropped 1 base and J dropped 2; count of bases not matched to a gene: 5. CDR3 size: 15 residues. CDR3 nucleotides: TGTGCCAGCAGCTTAGGGGGGACAGACACCTACGAGCAGTACTTC. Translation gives CASSLGGTDTYEQYF. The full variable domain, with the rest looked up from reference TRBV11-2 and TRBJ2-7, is EAGVAQSPRYKIIEKRQSVAFWCNPISGHATLYWYQQILGQGPKLLIQFQNNGVVDDSQLPKDRFSAERLKGVDSTLKIQPAKLEDSAVYLCASSLGGTDTYEQYFGPGTRLTVT.

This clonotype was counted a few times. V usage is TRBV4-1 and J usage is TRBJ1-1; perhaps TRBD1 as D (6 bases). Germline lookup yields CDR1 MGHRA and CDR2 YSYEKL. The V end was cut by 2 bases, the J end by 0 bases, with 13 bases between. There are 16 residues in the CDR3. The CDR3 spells CASSQPEDSMNTEAFF. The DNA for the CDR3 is TGCGCCAGCAGCCAACCGGAGGACAGCATGAACACTGAAGCTTTCTTT.

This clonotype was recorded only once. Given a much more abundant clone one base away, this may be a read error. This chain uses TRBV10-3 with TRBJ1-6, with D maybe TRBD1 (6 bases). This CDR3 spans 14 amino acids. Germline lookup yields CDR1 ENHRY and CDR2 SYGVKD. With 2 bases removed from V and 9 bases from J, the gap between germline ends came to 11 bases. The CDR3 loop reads CAISEGRGTSPLHF. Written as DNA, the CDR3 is TGTGCCATCAGTGAGGGCAGGGGAACTTCACCCCTCCACTTT.

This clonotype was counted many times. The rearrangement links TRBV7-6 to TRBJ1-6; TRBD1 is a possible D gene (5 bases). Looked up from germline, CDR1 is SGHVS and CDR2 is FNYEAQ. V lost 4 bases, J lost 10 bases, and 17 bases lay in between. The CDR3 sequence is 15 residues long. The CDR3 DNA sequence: TGTGCCAGCAGCTCGGACACTGGTGGGGTCTCACCCCTCCACTTT. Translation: CASSSDTGGVSPLHF.

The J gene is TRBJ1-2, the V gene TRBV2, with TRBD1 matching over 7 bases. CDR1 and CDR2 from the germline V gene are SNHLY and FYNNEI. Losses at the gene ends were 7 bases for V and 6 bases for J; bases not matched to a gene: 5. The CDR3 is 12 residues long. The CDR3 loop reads CASTEGADGYTF. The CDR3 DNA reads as TGTGCCAGCACTGAGGGGGCCGATGGCTACACCTTC. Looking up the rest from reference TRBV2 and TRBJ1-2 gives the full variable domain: EPEVTQTPSHQVTQMGQEVILRCVPISNHLYFYWYRQILGQKVEFLVSFYNNEISEKSEIFDDQFSVERPDGSNFTLKIRSTKLEDSAMYFCASTEGADGYTFGSGTRLTVV.

This CDR3 reads CASSLALGGGTETQYF. DNA of the CDR3: TGTGCCAGCAGCTTAGCCCTTGGGGGGGGCACGGAGACCCAGTACTTC. The rearrangement links TRBV7-3 to TRBJ2-5; weak D call: TRBD2 (7 bases). With 2 bases removed from V and 5 bases from J, the gap between germline ends came to 18 bases. Germline CDR1 is SGHTA and CDR2 is FQGTGA. The CDR3 consists of 16 residues.

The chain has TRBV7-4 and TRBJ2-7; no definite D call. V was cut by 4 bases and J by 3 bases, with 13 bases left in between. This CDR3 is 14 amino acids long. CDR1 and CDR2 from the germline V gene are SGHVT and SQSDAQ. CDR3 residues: CASSSRMGNYEQYF. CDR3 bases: TGTGCCAGCAGCTCTAGAATGGGCAACTACGAGCAGTACTTC.

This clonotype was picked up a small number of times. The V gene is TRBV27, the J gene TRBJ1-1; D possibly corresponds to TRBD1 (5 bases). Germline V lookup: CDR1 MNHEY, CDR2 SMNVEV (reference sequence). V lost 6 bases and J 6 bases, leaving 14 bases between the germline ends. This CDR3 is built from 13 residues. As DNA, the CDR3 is TGTGCCAGCAGGGCAGGGCTCTCCGCTGAAGCTTTCTTT. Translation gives CASRAGLSAEAFF.

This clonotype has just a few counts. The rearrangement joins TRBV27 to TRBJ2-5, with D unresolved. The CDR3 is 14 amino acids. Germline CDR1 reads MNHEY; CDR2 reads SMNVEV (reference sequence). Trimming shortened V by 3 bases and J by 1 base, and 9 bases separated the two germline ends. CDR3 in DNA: TGTGCCAGCAGTTTCGGCACCAGCCAAGAGACCCAGTACTTC. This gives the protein CASSFGTSQETQYF.

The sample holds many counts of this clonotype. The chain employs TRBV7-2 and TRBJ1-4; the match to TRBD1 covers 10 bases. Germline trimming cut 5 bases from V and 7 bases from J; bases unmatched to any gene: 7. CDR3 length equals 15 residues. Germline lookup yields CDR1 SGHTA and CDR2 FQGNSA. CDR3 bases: TGTGCCAGCAGCCTAACCGGGACAGGGGTTGAAAAACTGTTTTTT. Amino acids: CASSLTGTGVEKLFF.

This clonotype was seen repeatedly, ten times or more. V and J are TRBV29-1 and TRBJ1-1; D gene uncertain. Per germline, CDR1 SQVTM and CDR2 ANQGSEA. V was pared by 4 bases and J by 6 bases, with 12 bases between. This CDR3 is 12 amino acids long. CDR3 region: CSVAPGRPEAFF. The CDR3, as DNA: TGCAGCGTTGCACCCGGAAGACCTGAAGCTTTCTTT. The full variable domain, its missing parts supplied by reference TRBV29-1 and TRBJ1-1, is SAVISQKPSRDICQRGTSLTIQCQVDSQVTMMFWYRQQPGQSLTLIATANQGSEATYESGFVIDKFPISRPNLTFSTLTVSNMSPEDSSIYLCSVAPGRPEAFFGQGTRLTVV.

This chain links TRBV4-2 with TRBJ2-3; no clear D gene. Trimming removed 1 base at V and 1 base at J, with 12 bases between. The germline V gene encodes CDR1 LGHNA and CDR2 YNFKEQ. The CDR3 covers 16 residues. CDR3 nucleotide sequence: TGTGCCAGCAGCCAAGGATCGGAAGGGCGCACAGATACGCAGTATTTT. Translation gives CASSQGSEGRTDTQYF.

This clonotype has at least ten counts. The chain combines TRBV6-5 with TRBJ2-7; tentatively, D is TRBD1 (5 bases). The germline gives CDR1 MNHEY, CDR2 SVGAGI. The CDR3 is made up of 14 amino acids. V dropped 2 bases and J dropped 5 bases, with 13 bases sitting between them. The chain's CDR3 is CASSYSRVNHEQYF. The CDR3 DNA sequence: TGTGCCAGCAGTTACAGCAGGGTTAACCACGAGCAGTACTTC.

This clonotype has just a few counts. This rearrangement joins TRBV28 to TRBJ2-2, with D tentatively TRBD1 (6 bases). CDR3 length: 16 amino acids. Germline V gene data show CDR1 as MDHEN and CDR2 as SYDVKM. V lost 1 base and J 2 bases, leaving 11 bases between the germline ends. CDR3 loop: CASSLYTGTNTGELFF. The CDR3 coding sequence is TGTGCCAGCAGTTTATACACAGGGACAAACACCGGGGAGCTGTTTTTT.

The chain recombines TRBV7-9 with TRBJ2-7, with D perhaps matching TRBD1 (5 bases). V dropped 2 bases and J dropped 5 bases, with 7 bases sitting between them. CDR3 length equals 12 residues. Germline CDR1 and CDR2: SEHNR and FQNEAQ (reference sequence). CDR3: CASSLNRNEQYF. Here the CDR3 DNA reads TGTGCCAGCAGCTTAAACAGGAACGAGCAGTACTTC.

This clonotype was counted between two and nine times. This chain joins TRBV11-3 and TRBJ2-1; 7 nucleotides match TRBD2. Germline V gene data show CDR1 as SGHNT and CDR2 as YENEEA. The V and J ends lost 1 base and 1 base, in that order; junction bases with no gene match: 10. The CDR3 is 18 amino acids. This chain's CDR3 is CASSLGEEKRGSYNEQFF. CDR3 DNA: TGTGCCAGCAGCTTAGGGGAGGAGAAGCGGGGATCCTACAATGAGCAGTTCTTC. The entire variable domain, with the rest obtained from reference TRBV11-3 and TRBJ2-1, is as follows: EAGVVQSPRYKIIEKKQPVAFWCNPISGHNTLYWYLQNLGQGPELLIRYENEEAVDDSQLPKDRFSAERLKGVDSTLKIQPAELGDSAVYLCASSLGEEKRGSYNEQFFGPGTRLTVL.

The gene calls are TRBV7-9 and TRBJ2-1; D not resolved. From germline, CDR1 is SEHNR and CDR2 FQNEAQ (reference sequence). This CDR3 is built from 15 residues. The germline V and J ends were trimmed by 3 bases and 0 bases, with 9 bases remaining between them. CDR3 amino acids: CASSFPASSYNEQFF. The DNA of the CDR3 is TGTGCCAGCAGCTTTCCCGCTAGCTCCTACAATGAGCAGTTCTTC.

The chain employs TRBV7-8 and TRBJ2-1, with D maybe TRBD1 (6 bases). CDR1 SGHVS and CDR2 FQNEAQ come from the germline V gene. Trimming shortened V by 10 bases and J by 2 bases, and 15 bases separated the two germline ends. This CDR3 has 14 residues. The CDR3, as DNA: TGTGCCACTTGTGCAGGGGAAACCTACAATGAGCAGTTCTTC. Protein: CATCAGETYNEQFF.

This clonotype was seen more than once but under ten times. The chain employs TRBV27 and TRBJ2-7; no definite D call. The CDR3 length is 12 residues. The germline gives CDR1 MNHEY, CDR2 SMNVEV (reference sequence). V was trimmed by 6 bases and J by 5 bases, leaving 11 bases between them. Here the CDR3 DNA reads TGTGCCAGCAGATCTCCCCCCCACGAGCAGTACTTC. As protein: CASRSPPHEQYF.

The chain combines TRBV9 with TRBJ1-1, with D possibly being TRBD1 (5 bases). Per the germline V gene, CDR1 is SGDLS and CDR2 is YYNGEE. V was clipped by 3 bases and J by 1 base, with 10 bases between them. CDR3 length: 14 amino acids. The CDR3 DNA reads TGTGCCAGCAGCGCCGTGGGGGGGAACACTGAAGCTTTCTTT. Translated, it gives CASSAVGGNTEAFF. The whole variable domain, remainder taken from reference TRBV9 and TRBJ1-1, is DSGVTQTPKHLITATGQRVTLRCSPRSGDLSVYWYQQSLDQGLQFLIQYYNGEERAKGNILERFSAQQFPDLHSELNLSSLELGDSALYFCASSAVGGNTEAFFGQGTRLTVV.

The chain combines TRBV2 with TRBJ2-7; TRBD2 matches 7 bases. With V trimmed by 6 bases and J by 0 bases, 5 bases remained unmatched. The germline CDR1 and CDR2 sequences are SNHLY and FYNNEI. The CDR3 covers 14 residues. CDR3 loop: CASSPGRYSYEQYF. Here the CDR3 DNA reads TGTGCCAGCAGCCCCGGGAGGTACTCCTACGAGCAGTACTTC. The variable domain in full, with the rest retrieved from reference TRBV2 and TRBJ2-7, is EPEVTQTPSHQVTQMGQEVILRCVPISNHLYFYWYRQILGQKVEFLVSFYNNEISEKSEIFDDQFSVERPDGSNFTLKIRSTKLEDSAMYFCASSPGRYSYEQYFGPGTRLTVT.